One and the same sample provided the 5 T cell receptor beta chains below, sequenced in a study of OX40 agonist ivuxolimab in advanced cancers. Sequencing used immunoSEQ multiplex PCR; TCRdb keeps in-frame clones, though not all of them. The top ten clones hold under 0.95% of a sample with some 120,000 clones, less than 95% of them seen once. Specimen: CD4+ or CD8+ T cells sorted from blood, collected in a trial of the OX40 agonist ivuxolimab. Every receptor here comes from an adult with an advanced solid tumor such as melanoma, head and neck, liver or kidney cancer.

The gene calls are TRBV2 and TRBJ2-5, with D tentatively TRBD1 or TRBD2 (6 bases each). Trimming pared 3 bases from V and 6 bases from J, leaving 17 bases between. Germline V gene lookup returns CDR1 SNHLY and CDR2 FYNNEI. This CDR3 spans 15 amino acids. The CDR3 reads CASSEDTGGHQTQYF. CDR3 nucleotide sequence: TGTGCCAGCAGTGAGGACACCGGGGGACATCAGACCCAGTACTTC.

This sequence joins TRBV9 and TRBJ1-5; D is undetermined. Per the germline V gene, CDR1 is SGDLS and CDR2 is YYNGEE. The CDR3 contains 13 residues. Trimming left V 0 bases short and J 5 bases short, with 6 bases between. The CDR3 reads CASSVDLDQPQHF. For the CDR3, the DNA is TGTGCCAGCAGCGTAGATCTCGATCAGCCCCAGCATTTT.

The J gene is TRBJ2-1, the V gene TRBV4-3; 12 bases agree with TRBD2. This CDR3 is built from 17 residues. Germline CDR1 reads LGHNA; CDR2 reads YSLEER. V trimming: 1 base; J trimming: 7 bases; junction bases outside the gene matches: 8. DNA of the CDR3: TGCGCCAGCAGCCAAGTCCTGCTAGCGGGAGGGCCAAATGAGCAGTTCTTC. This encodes CASSQVLLAGGPNEQFF.

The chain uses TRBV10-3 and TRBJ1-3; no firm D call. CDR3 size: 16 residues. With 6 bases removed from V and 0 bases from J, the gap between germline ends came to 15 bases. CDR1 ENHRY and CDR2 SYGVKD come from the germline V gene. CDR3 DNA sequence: TGTGCCATCAGGGAACCGAGGATCCCCTCTGGAAACACCATATATTTT. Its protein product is CAIREPRIPSGNTIYF.

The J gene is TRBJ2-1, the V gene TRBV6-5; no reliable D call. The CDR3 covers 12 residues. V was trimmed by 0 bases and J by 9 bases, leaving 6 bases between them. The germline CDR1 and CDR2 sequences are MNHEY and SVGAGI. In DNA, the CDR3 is TGTGCCAGCAGTTACTCGCGGAGTGAGCAGTTCTTC. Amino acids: CASSYSRSEQFF.